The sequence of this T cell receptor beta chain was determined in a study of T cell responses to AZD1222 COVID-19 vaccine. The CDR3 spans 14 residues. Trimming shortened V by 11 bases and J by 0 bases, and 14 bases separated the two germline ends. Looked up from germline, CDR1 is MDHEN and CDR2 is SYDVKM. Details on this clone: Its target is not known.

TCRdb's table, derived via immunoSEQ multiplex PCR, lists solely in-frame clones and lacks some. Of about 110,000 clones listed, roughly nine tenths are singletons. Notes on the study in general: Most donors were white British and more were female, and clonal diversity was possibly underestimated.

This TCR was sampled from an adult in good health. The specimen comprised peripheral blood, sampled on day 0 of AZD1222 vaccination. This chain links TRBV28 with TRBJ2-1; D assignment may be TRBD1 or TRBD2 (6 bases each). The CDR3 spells CAAGGQGSYNEQFF. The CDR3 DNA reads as TGTGCCGCCGGGGGCCAGGGCTCCTACAATGAGCAGTTCTTC.